Presented here are 29 T cell receptor beta chains from one specimen sequenced in a study of blood T cells in healthy people across ages. The authors ran a second PCR of about 7 to 11 cycles using a sample-barcoded 5' primer and a J-beta primer mix. MiXCR was run by TCRdb on the 5' RACE reads, yielding one entry per CDR3 protein. The data hold roughly 2 million distinct CDR3 sequences, with about 49% observed a single time. What was sequenced was blood. The receptors derive from a woman in her forties in good health.

The V and J genes are TRBV5-1 and TRBJ2-1; maybe TRBD2 (5 bases). Germline CDR1 is SGHRS and CDR2 is YFSETQ. Trimming removed 1 base from V and 3 bases from J, with 8 bases in between. The CDR3 extends over 14 amino acids. The CDR3, as DNA: TGCGCCAGCAGCTTGATTGGACTCTACAATGAGCAGTTCTTC. This gives the protein CASSLIGLYNEQFF.

This chain uses TRBV29-1 with TRBJ2-1; TRBD2 agrees at 10 bases. The CDR3 has 14 amino acids. Looked up from germline, CDR1 is SQVTM and CDR2 is ANQGSEA. CDR3 coding DNA: TGCAGTCTACGGACTAGCGGTATTTACAATGAGCAGTTCTTC. This translates into CSLRTSGIYNEQFF.

The V and J genes are TRBV4-3 and TRBJ1-5; no clear D gene. The CDR3 runs to 13 residues. In germline, CDR1 is LGHNA, CDR2 YSLEER. V lost 4 bases and J 4 bases, leaving 8 bases between the germline ends. CDR3 bases: TGCGCCAGCAGCCGGACCAATAATCAGCCCCAGCATTTT. As protein: CASSRTNNQPQHF.

J is TRBJ2-3 and V is TRBV6-6, with 9 bases matching TRBD1. In germline, CDR1 is MNHNY, CDR2 SVGAGI (reference sequence). With V trimmed by 6 bases and J by 3 bases, 4 bases remained unmatched. The CDR3 loop spans 14 amino acids. The CDR3 region has the DNA TGTGCCAGCAGCACCGGGACAGGGACAGATACGCAGTATTTT. Its translation: CASSTGTGTDTQYF.

The chain has TRBV3-1 and TRBJ2-1; TRBD2 is a possible D gene (5 bases). Trimming took 1 base from V and 12 from J, leaving 13 bases between them. This CDR3 spans 13 amino acids. Germline values: CDR1 LGHDT, CDR2 YNNKEL (reference sequence). The CDR3, as DNA: TGTGCCAGCAGCCAAGTCGGGGTAGTCGGGCAGTTCTTC. Translation: CASSQVGVVGQFF.

The sample holds a few counts of this clonotype. CDR3 in amino acids: CSAWAHTVPSNEQFF. In DNA, the CDR3 is TGCAGTGCGTGGGCTCATACTGTACCTTCCAATGAGCAGTTCTTC. The chain couples TRBV20-1 to TRBJ2-1; D unclear. The CDR3 spans 15 residues. Germline V gives CDR1 DFQATT, CDR2 SNEGSKA (reference sequence). V lost 6 bases, J lost 6 bases, and 21 bases lay in between.

This clonotype was detected many times. The chain recombines TRBV5-1 with TRBJ1-2, with unresolved D. Per germline, CDR1 SGHRS and CDR2 YFSETQ. With 4 bases removed from V and 7 bases from J, the gap between germline ends came to 11 bases. This CDR3 is 12 amino acids long. This CDR3 reads CASSHGEFGYTF. CDR3 nucleotides: TGCGCCAGCAGCCACGGCGAGTTTGGCTACACCTTC.

The chain carries TRBV7-9 and TRBJ2-1, with D perhaps given as TRBD1 or TRBD2 (6 bases each). Trimming cost V 3 bases and J 6 bases, with 12 bases left between them. Germline CDR1 SEHNR, CDR2 FQNEAQ (reference sequence). The CDR3 totals 14 residues. The CDR3 bases are TGTGCCAGCAGCTTCAGACAGGAGGGCAATGAGCAGTTCTTC. Residues: CASSFRQEGNEQFF.

The rearrangement joins TRBV6-2 or TRBV6-3 to TRBJ2-1; no clear D gene. Trimming removed 0 bases at V and 4 bases at J, with 7 bases between. The CDR3 is made up of 14 amino acids. The germline CDR1 and CDR2 sequences are MNHEY and SVGEGT. The DNA for the CDR3 is TGTGCCAGCAGTTACTCGATAGAGTACAATGAGCAGTTCTTC. Its protein is CASSYSIEYNEQFF.

The chain joins TRBV6-2 or TRBV6-3 to TRBJ2-3; D not resolved. V lost 8 bases to trimming and J lost 5 bases, with 8 bases between them. The CDR3 consists of 11 residues. The germline V gene encodes CDR1 MNHEY and CDR2 SVGEGT. CDR3 sequence reads: CASFWGDTQYF. The CDR3 bases are TGTGCCAGCTTTTGGGGAGATACGCAGTATTTT.

The V gene is TRBV7-2, the J gene TRBJ1-4, with a weak D call TRBD1 (6 bases). From germline, CDR1 is SGHTA and CDR2 FQGNSA. The V end was cut by 5 bases, the J end by 0 bases, with 13 bases between. The length of the CDR3 is 16 residues. In DNA form, the CDR3 reads TGTGCCAGCAGCCGAACACGGGACACAACTAATGAAAAACTGTTTTTT. Its translation: CASSRTRDTTNEKLFF.

This clonotype turned up a few times. The rearrangement links TRBV7-2 to TRBJ2-5; TRBD2 agrees at 9 bases. The length of the CDR3 is 14 residues. The germline gives CDR1 SGHTA, CDR2 FQGNSA. J lost 6 bases, V lost 5 bases, and 7 bases had no gene match. The CDR3 reads CASSGGGAGKTQYF. CDR3 nucleotide sequence: TGTGCCAGCAGCGGCGGGGGGGCCGGGAAGACCCAGTACTTC.

This clonotype was seen only a few times. This chain uses TRBV19 with TRBJ2-2; 7 bases are a match to TRBD2. V dropped 8 bases and J dropped 2; count of bases not matched to a gene: 8. Germline values: CDR1 LNHDA, CDR2 SQIVND (reference sequence). The CDR3 totals 15 residues. CDR3 DNA sequence: TGTGCCAGTTGGGGTTCGGGGGGTAACACCGGGGAGCTGTTTTTT. Protein product: CASWGSGGNTGELFF.

This clonotype was found many times. The V gene is TRBV20-1, the J gene TRBJ2-5, with 10 bases fitting TRBD2. V shed 5 bases, J shed 1 base, and the junction held 7 bases outside the gene matches. The CDR3 is made up of 15 amino acids. Germline assignment: CDR1 DFQATT and CDR2 SNEGSKA (reference sequence). In DNA, the CDR3 is TGCAGTGCTTTTATAGCGGGGGGACTCCAAGAGACCCAGTACTTC. Its protein is CSAFIAGGLQETQYF.

DNA of the CDR3: TGTGCCAGCAGTCAAACCCCCTTCGATGAGCAGTTCTTC. Protein sequence: CASSQTPFDEQFF. The chain has TRBV28 and TRBJ2-1, with D unclear. The V gene's germline CDR1 is MDHEN and CDR2 SYDVKM. The ends were cut back, 5 bases at V and 8 bases at J, with 13 bases in the middle. The length of the CDR3 is 13 residues. Based on the CDR3 plus reference TRBV28 and TRBJ2-1, the full variable domain is DVKVTQSSRYLVKRTGEKVFLECVQDMDHENMFWYRQDPGLGLRLIYFSYDVKMKEKGDIPEGYSVSREKKERFSLILESASTNQTSMYLCASSQTPFDEQFFGPGTRLTVL.

V is TRBV5-1 and J is TRBJ2-3; 10 bases line up with TRBD2. The CDR3 contains 17 residues. Trimming removed 3 bases from V and 5 bases from J; junction bases left unmatched: 12. Germline CDR1 reads SGHRS; CDR2 reads YFSETQ. The CDR3 region is CASSWMNSGGPKDTQYF. The CDR3 DNA follows: TGCGCCAGCAGCTGGATGAATAGCGGGGGGCCGAAAGATACGCAGTATTTT.

This clonotype was observed a handful of times. This rearrangement joins TRBV11-2 to TRBJ2-6; D remains unclear. The length of the CDR3 is 14 residues. Trimming removed 3 bases at V and 0 bases at J, with 3 bases between. CDR1 SGHAT and CDR2 FQNNGV come from the germline V gene. CDR3 residues: CASSFISGANVLTF. DNA of the CDR3: TGTGCCAGCAGCTTTATCTCTGGGGCCAACGTCCTGACTTTC.

V usage is TRBV20-1 and J usage is TRBJ1-1; D is uncertain. In germline, CDR1 is DFQATT, CDR2 SNEGSKA (reference sequence). CDR3 length: 11 residues. V was cut by 5 bases and J by 4 bases, with 8 bases left in between. This CDR3 reads CSAWRGTEAFF. Written as DNA, the CDR3 is TGCAGTGCTTGGCGGGGCACTGAAGCTTTCTTT.

This clonotype was counted between two and nine times. The rearrangement uses TRBV20-1 and TRBJ1-2; 7 bases line up with TRBD1. There are 13 residues in the CDR3. The junction had 7 bases not matched to a gene; V was cut back by 5 bases and J by 4 bases. Germline V gene sequence: CDR1 DFQATT, CDR2 SNEGSKA (reference sequence). In DNA form, the CDR3 reads TGCAGTGCTCTACCAGGGGGTCGCTATGGCTACACCTTC. This codes for CSALPGGRYGYTF.

This clonotype has a handful of counts. V gene TRBV29-1 combines with J gene TRBJ2-5; 9 positions match TRBD1. CDR1 and CDR2 from the germline V gene are SQVTM and ANQGSEA. Trimming took 3 bases from V and 1 from J; bases not matched to a gene: 9. This CDR3 region has 16 residues. The CDR3 is CSVEDPGQGSQETQYF. CDR3 DNA sequence: TGCAGCGTTGAGGACCCAGGACAGGGGTCCCAAGAGACCCAGTACTTC.

This clonotype has just a few counts. This chain links TRBV7-9 with TRBJ2-5, with D tentatively TRBD2 (6 bases). Trimming shortened V by 7 bases and J by 1 base, and 10 bases separated the two germline ends. This CDR3 comprises 13 residues. Germline V lookup: CDR1 SEHNR, CDR2 FQNEAQ (reference sequence). CDR3 DNA sequence: TGTGCCAGCATCGGGGGACTCCAAGAGACCCAGTACTTC. Amino acids: CASIGGLQETQYF.

The chain combines TRBV4-3 with TRBJ2-6; 8 nucleotides line up with TRBD1. There are 16 residues in the CDR3. Unmatched junction bases numbered 9, after V lost 3 bases and J lost 8 bases. Germline values: CDR1 LGHNA, CDR2 YSLEER. DNA for the CDR3: TGCGCCAGCAGCCAGGTCGACAGGGGAGGTCCCAACGTCCTGACTTTC. This codes for CASSQVDRGGPNVLTF.

CDR3: CASSLNGARGGWAYEQYF. The CDR3, as DNA: TGTGCCAGCAGCTTAAATGGGGCGCGGGGGGGGTGGGCCTACGAGCAGTACTTC. The chain is built from TRBV11-2 and TRBJ2-7; 9 positions match TRBD2. This CDR3 is built from 18 residues. CDR1 and CDR2 from the germline V gene are SGHAT and FQNNGV. The V gene end was trimmed by 2 bases and the J gene end by 2 bases; junction bases not matched to a gene: 13. The entire variable domain, with the rest obtained from reference TRBV11-2 and TRBJ2-7, is as follows: EAGVAQSPRYKIIEKRQSVAFWCNPISGHATLYWYQQILGQGPKLLIQFQNNGVVDDSQLPKDRFSAERLKGVDSTLKIQPAKLEDSAVYLCASSLNGARGGWAYEQYFGPGTRLTVT.

The chain links TRBV7-2 to TRBJ1-1; 7 bases are shared with TRBD1. Trimming removed 1 base from V and 4 bases from J; junction bases left unmatched: 6. CDR1 and CDR2 (germline): SGHTA, FQGNSA. There are 15 residues in the CDR3. The CDR3 here is CASSLGQGWSTEAFF. The CDR3 DNA is TGTGCCAGCAGCTTAGGACAGGGTTGGAGCACTGAAGCTTTCTTT.

This clonotype was detected only a few times. V and J are TRBV2 and TRBJ2-3; 8 bases align to TRBD1. Trimming at V came to 11 bases and at J to 4 bases, leaving 17 bases not matched to a gene. This CDR3 has 16 residues. Germline CDR1 and CDR2: SNHLY and FYNNEI. CDR3 nucleotide sequence: TGTGCCCTAACCCCCGGGACAGGAGGAGGGTCAGATACGCAGTATTTT. This gives the protein CALTPGTGGGSDTQYF.

The chain couples TRBV20-1 to TRBJ2-1, with unresolved D. The tail of the sequence fits TRBJ2-7 better, so the J call may be wrong. Germline V gene sequence: CDR1 DFQATT, CDR2 SNEGSKA (reference sequence). CDR3 length equals 13 residues. The CDR3 DNA reads TGCAGTGCTACGCCGGGCCCCAACCACGAGCAGTACTTC. It encodes CSATPGPNHEQYF.

This chain joins TRBV7-9 and TRBJ1-2; 8 bases fit TRBD1. CDR3 length: 14 amino acids. CDR1 is SEHNR, CDR2 FQNEAQ, per germline (reference sequence). With 4 bases clipped from V and 6 bases from J, the junction kept 7 bases outside the gene matches. The CDR3 region is CASSSTGQGNGYTF. The CDR3 coding sequence is TGTGCCAGCAGCTCTACAGGACAGGGCAATGGCTACACCTTC.

V is TRBV4-2 and J is TRBJ2-3; D gene unclear. The V and J ends lost 2 bases and 5 bases respectively, with 8 bases between them. The length of the CDR3 is 13 residues. CDR1 and CDR2 (germline): LGHNA, YNFKEQ. CDR3 protein: CASSQMGVDTQYF. The CDR3 coding sequence is TGTGCCAGCAGCCAAATGGGTGTAGATACGCAGTATTTT.

The chain carries TRBV6-5 and TRBJ2-1; the D gene could be TRBD1 or TRBD2 (6 bases each). The CDR3 length is 15 residues. V lost 6 bases, J lost 4 bases, and 16 bases lay in between. Germline assignment: CDR1 MNHEY and CDR2 SVGAGI. The CDR3 loop is CASRSFGGGYNEQFF. The CDR3 DNA sequence: TGTGCCAGCAGGTCATTCGGGGGCGGATACAATGAGCAGTTCTTC.